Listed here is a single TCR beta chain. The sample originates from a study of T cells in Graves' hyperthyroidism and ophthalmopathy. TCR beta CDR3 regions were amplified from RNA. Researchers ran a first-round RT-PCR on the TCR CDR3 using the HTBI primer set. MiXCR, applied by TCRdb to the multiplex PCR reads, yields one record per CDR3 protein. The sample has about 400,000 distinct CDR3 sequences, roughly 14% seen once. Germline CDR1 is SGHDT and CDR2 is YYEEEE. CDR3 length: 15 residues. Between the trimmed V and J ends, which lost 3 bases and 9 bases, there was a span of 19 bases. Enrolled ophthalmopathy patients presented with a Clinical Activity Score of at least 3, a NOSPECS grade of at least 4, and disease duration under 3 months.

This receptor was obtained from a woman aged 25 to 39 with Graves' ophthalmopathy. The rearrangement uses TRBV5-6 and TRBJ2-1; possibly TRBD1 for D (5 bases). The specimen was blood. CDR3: CASSSLGLVDSEQFF. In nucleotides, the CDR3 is TGTGCCAGCAGCTCCTTAGGATTAGTAGACAGTGAGCAGTTCTTC.